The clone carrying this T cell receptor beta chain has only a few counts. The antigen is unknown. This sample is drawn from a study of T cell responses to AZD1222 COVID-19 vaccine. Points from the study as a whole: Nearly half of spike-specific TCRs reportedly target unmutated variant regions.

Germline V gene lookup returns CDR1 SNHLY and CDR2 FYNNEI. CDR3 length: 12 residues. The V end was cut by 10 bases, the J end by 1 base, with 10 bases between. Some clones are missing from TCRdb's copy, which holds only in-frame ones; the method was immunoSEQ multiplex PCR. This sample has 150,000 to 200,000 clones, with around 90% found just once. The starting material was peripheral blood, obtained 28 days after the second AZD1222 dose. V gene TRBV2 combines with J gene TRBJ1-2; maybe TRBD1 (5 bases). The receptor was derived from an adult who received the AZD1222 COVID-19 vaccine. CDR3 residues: CANRGGNYGYTF. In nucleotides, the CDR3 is TGTGCCAATCGGGGCGGTAACTATGGCTACACCTTC.